These T cell receptor beta chains were read from a single sample in a study of T cells in Graves' hyperthyroidism and ophthalmopathy. MiXCR, applied by TCRdb to the multiplex PCR reads, yields one record per CDR3 protein. The sample yields about 610,000 distinct CDR3 sequences, more than 15% seen once. Source material: blood. The receptors originated from a woman aged 40 to 50 with Graves' ophthalmopathy. CDR3s include the opening cysteine and the closing phenylalanine or tryptophan. A D gene is named only where the DNA matches it firmly. A row's size may be missing; if present it is once, few, many or a size class.

j_call clone_size d_call v_call cdr3_aa cdr3_nt
TRBJ2-1 few NA TRBV27 CASSPLRGPSYNEQFF TGTGCCAGCTCCCCCCTCCGGGGGCCATCCTACAATGAGCAGTTCTTC
TRBJ1-5 few NA TRBV19 CASSIGGGRDQPQHF TGTGCCAGTAGTATAGGTGGAGGGAGGGATCAGCCCCAGCATTTT
TRBJ1-2 few TRBD1 TRBV6-5 CASSYSLGTGVGYTF TGTGCCAGCAGTTACTCCCTCGGGACAGGGGTGGGCTACACCTTC
TRBJ2-3 NA NA TRBV6-1 CASGASTDTQYF TGTGCCAGCGGGGCGAGCACAGATACGCAGTATTTT
TRBJ2-1 many TRBD1 TRBV3-1 CASSQRGTGTGYNEQFF TGTGCCAGCAGCCAAAGAGGGACCGGGACAGGATACAATGAGCAGTTCTTC
TRBJ1-3 NA NA TRBV4-1 CASSQDPNPYSGNTIYF TGCGCCAGCAGCCAAGATCCGAATCCTTACTCTGGAAACACCATATATTTT
TRBJ2-7 NA NA TRBV7-2 CASSFGSARTYEQYF TGTGCCAGCAGCTTTGGGAGTGCGAGGACCTACGAGCAGTACTTC
TRBJ2-7 NA NA TRBV2 CASTQGYPPLYEQYF TGTGCCAGCACCCAGGGGTACCCTCCTCTCTACGAGCAGTACTTC
TRBJ2-3 many NA TRBV12-3/TRBV12-4 CASSFVGGTDTQYF TGTGCCAGCAGTTTCGTCGGGGGAACAGATACGCAGTATTTT
TRBJ1-1 NA NA TRBV7-9 CASSHFRPAVYTEAFF TGTGCCAGCAGCCACTTTAGGCCCGCGGTATACACTGAAGCTTTCTTT
TRBJ2-6 few TRBD2 TRBV3-1 CASSDRGVVSGANVLTF TGTGCCAGCAGCGACCGGGGGGTGGTTTCTGGGGCCAACGTCCTGACTTTC
TRBJ2-3 NA NA TRBV4-1 CASSYVHGDADTQYF TGCGCCAGTAGCTATGTACACGGGGACGCCGATACGCAGTATTTT
TRBJ2-1 few NA TRBV30 CAWSQGGNIDEQFF TGTGCCTGGAGCCAGGGGGGTAATATAGATGAGCAGTTCTTC
TRBJ2-7 many NA TRBV7-2 CASSLGRDISYEQYF TGTGCCAGCAGCTTAGGACGGGACATCTCCTACGAGCAGTACTTC
TRBJ2-5 many NA TRBV20-1 CSASPRALSETQYF TGCAGTGCTAGTCCCAGGGCCCTTTCGGAGACCCAGTACTTC
TRBJ2-5 few NA TRBV2 CASSTAPSDQETQYF TGTGCCAGCAGTACCGCCCCTAGCGACCAAGAGACCCAGTACTTC
TRBJ2-5 many NA TRBV7-2 CASRGGQQETQYF TGTGCCAGCAGGGGGGGACAGCAAGAGACCCAGTACTTC
TRBJ2-7 many NA TRBV18 CASSPGGKYEQYF TGTGCCAGCTCACCAGGAGGGAAATACGAGCAGTACTTC
TRBJ1-3 NA NA TRBV2 CASSDLRAEHF TGTGCCAGCAGTGACCTACGGGCCGAACATTTT
TRBJ1-2 NA NA TRBV25-1 CASSDSGRETYYGYTF TGTGCCAGCAGTGATTCCGGCCGAGAAACGTACTATGGCTACACCTTC
TRBJ2-1 few TRBD2 TRBV7-9 CASRLAQRGLNYNEQFF TGTGCCAGCAGGCTGGCCCAGCGGGGGCTAAATTACAATGAGCAGTTCTTC
TRBJ2-7 NA NA TRBV30 CAWAQGYEQYF TGTGCCTGGGCCCAGGGATACGAGCAGTACTTC
TRBJ2-7 many NA TRBV27 CASSSVLGYEQYF TGTGCCAGCAGTTCTGTATTGGGCTACGAGCAGTACTTC
TRBJ2-5 many NA TRBV7-2 CASSLRGTQYF TGTGCCAGCAGCTTAAGGGGCACCCAGTACTTC